Listed below are T cell receptor beta chains from one sample, sequenced in a study of Ad26.COV2.S vaccination and SARS-CoV-2 variants. Profiled with immunoSEQ multiplex PCR; TCRdb holds only in-frame clones, not every one. The data contain around 450,000 clones, roughly nine tenths of them singletons. The material sequenced was peripheral blood, taken in a trial of Ad26.COV2.S vaccine versus placebo. These receptors all come from a person aged 18 to 59 who received the Ad26.COV2.S COVID-19 vaccine or a placebo. Each CDR3 is given with its conserved first and last residue. Clone size is stated in some rows and not others, as once, few, many or a class when expanded.

CDR3 length	V gene	J gene	clone size	CDR3 protein
14	TRBV30	TRBJ1-2	NA	CAWSSNIGAGGYTF
13	TRBV3-1/TRBV3-2	TRBJ1-1	NA	CASSQVYNTEAFF
13	TRBV24-1	TRBJ2-2	NA	CATSPGAPGELFF
17	TRBV19	TRBJ1-4	NA	CASSGRTRGSTNEKLFF
14	TRBV5-4	TRBJ2-3	NA	CASSLRSATDTQYF
19	TRBV7-6	TRBJ1-2	NA	CASSFTIGQSRGEYYGYTF
17	TRBV4-3	TRBJ1-1	NA	CASSQGLPGQGNTEAFF
15	TRBV7-9	TRBJ2-2	NA	CASRGGTGDTGELFF
14	TRBV4-2	TRBJ2-3	NA	CASSHTASTDTQYF
16	TRBV28	TRBJ1-3	NA	CASSFVPGNTGNTIYF
13	TRBV11-2	TRBJ1-4	NA	CASSLWGDRELFF
14	TRBV9	TRBJ2-7	NA	CASSVAPGDREQYF
15	TRBV5-1	TRBJ2-5	NA	CASSLAGHVEETQYF
15	TRBV6-1	TRBJ1-2	NA	CASSETGTASYGYTF
16	TRBV28	TRBJ1-4	NA	CASSLSQTGRGEKLFF
14	TRBV25-1	TRBJ1-4	few	CASSDPGSSEKLFF
16	TRBV4-3	TRBJ2-7	once	CASSQSPGQAFYEQYF
11	TRBV5-6	TRBJ2-1	once	CASSFPNEQFF
20	TRBV5-1	TRBJ2-3	NA	CASSLAQAGGQFGFVDTQYF
16	TRBV15	TRBJ1-6	NA	CATSRVGQGVNSPLHF
11	TRBV20-1	TRBJ1-4	once	CSGGTNEKLFF
16	TRBV6-6	TRBJ2-2	NA	CASSYDPGGIHGELFF
14	TRBV18	TRBJ1-2	NA	CASSRAVSNYGYTF
12	TRBV7-8	TRBJ2-7	NA	CASRRDSPEQYF
15	TRBV9	TRBJ1-2	NA	CASSVTGASPYGYTF
14	TRBV11-2	TRBJ2-3	NA	CASSLLGGRDTQYF
12	TRBV27	TRBJ2-3	few	CASIPLSDTQYF
14	TRBV2	TRBJ2-1	NA	CASSEAGGPYEQFF
11	TRBV28	TRBJ2-1	NA	CASRQNNEQFF
15	TRBV19	TRBJ1-6	NA	CASSPGTGGLSPLHF
14	TRBV5-1	TRBJ1-2	once	CASSRDRGFYGYTF
15	TRBV7-9	TRBJ1-2	NA	CASSLDLGGKYGYTF
13	TRBV2	TRBJ1-6	few	CASSPTTNSPLHF
18	TRBV4-3	TRBJ1-1	NA	CASSQEASGRTMASEAFF
13	TRBV18	TRBJ2-1	NA	CASSPPGDNEQFF
15	TRBV7-9	TRBJ2-1	NA	CASSTPHGGADEQFF
13	TRBV2	TRBJ1-1	NA	CASRGGYYTEAFF
13	TRBV7-2	TRBJ1-3	NA	CASSWGAENTIYF
12	TRBV30	TRBJ1-4	NA	CAWSPSGEKLFF
13	TRBV9	TRBJ2-1	NA	CASSVLQVNEQFF
19	TRBV18	TRBJ2-6	NA	CASSDGTTIPYSGANVLTF
15	TRBV11-2	TRBJ1-2	NA	CASGPSETNNYGYTF
14	TRBV5-4	TRBJ1-2	NA	CASSLNIQGSGYTF
12	TRBV7-9	TRBJ2-1	NA	CASSSLGNEQFF
11	TRBV5-1	TRBJ2-3	NA	CASSLDWRQYF
12	TRBV11-2	TRBJ1-2	once	CASSPGQARYTF
14	TRBV6-5	TRBJ2-7	few	CASSTLTGSYEQYF
15	TRBV19	TRBJ2-3	NA	CASSISSGNTDTQYF
15	TRBV28	TRBJ1-2	NA	CASSFGSGRGYGYTF
13	TRBV7-2	TRBJ1-2	NA	CASSLSFNYGYTF
20	TRBV4-1	TRBJ2-6	NA	CASSLQGIRDRSSGANVLTF
12	TRBV6-5	TRBJ2-2	NA	CASSLVPGELFF
13	TRBV6-6	TRBJ1-2	NA	CASSYADNYGYTF
13	TRBV4-3	TRBJ2-1	NA	CASSQINEGEQFF
15	TRBV6-1	TRBJ2-7	NA	CASSEPGGLTYEQYF